A selection of T cell receptor beta chains follows, all from one sample in a study of control samples from healthy donors and cancer patients. Data came from immunoSEQ multiplex PCR; TCRdb stores just in-frame clones and leaves some out. The sample has tens of thousands of clones, roughly 88% seen once; the top ten hold approximately 10%. The sequenced material came from PBMCs. All receptors derive from a man aged 60 to 69 with head and neck cancer. The CDR3 runs from the conserved cysteine through the conserved F or W. D genes are given only for firm matches.

j_gene: TRBJ1-5
v_gene: TRBV27
d_gene: -
CDR3nt: TGTGCCAGCAGTTACAGGGCCGTCGCCCGAAATCAGCCCCAGCATTTT
CDR3aa: CASSYRAVARNQPQHF

j_gene: TRBJ1-5
v_gene: TRBV30
d_gene: -
CDR3nt: TGTGCCTGGAGTAAGTTGCCAAATCAGCCCCAGCATTTT
CDR3aa: CAWSKLPNQPQHF

j_gene: TRBJ2-2
v_gene: TRBV19
d_gene: TRBD2
CDR3nt: TGTGCCACCGCACGACTAGCGGGAGGCCACACCGGGGAGCTGTTTTTT
CDR3aa: CATARLAGGHTGELFF

j_gene: TRBJ2-1
v_gene: TRBV6-5
d_gene: TRBD2
CDR3nt: TGTGCCAGCAGTTCCTCGGGACTAGCGGACAATGAGCAGTTCTTC
CDR3aa: CASSSSGLADNEQFF

j_gene: TRBJ1-1
v_gene: TRBV5-1
d_gene: -
CDR3nt: TGCGCCAGCCGCCGGGGGGGCCGGGCTGAAGCTTTCTTT
CDR3aa: CASRRGGRAEAFF

j_gene: TRBJ2-5
v_gene: TRBV5-1
d_gene: TRBD1
CDR3nt: TGCGCCAGCAGCTTGGGGGGACAGGGGAATGCCATACAAGAGACCCAGTACTTC
CDR3aa: CASSLGGQGNAIQETQYF

j_gene: TRBJ1-5
v_gene: TRBV6-5
d_gene: -
CDR3nt: TGTGCCAGCATTAGGGGGGGGAATAATCAGCCCCAGCATTTT
CDR3aa: CASIRGGNNQPQHF

j_gene: TRBJ2-5
v_gene: TRBV5-4
d_gene: TRBD2
CDR3nt: TGTGCCAGCAGCTTGGGGTCTAGCGGGAGAGAGACCCAGTACTTC
CDR3aa: CASSLGSSGRETQYF

j_gene: TRBJ2-1
v_gene: TRBV28
d_gene: TRBD2
CDR3nt: TGTGCCAGCAGTTTCCTCTGGACTAGGGAGAAATACAATGAGCAGTTCTTC
CDR3aa: CASSFLWTREKYNEQFF

j_gene: TRBJ1-1
v_gene: TRBV27
d_gene: TRBD1
CDR3nt: TGTGCCAGCAGTCTACAGGGGAGTCGTACTGAAGCTTTCTTT
CDR3aa: CASSLQGSRTEAFF

j_gene: TRBJ2-2
v_gene: TRBV9
d_gene: TRBD2
CDR3nt: TGTGCCAGCAGCGTAGCCAGGACTAGCGTAACGAACACCGGGGAGCTGTTTTTT
CDR3aa: CASSVARTSVTNTGELFF

j_gene: TRBJ1-5
v_gene: TRBV9
d_gene: -
CDR3nt: TGTGCCCCACGGGGGGGGGCGCACCAGCCCCAGCATTTT
CDR3aa: CAPRGGAHQPQHF

j_gene: TRBJ2-7
v_gene: TRBV3-1/TRBV3-2
d_gene: -
CDR3nt: TGTGCCAGCAGCCAGCACAGGGCCTCTCCCTACGAGCAGTACTTC
CDR3aa: CASSQHRASPYEQYF

j_gene: TRBJ1-4
v_gene: TRBV11-2
d_gene: -
CDR3nt: TGTGCCAGCAGCTTAGTACCGGACGGCGAAAAACTGTTTTTT
CDR3aa: CASSLVPDGEKLFF

j_gene: TRBJ1-1
v_gene: TRBV6-6
d_gene: -
CDR3nt: TGTGCCAGCAGTTCTCCCGACAGAGAAGCTTTCTTT
CDR3aa: CASSSPDREAFF

j_gene: TRBJ1-1
v_gene: TRBV24-1
d_gene: TRBD1
CDR3nt: TGTGCCACCAGGGGGGGGGACAGGGGCACTGAAGCTTTCTTT
CDR3aa: CATRGGDRGTEAFF

j_gene: TRBJ1-1
v_gene: TRBV9
d_gene: TRBD1
CDR3nt: TGTGCCAGCAGCGCTACAGGGGTGGGAACTGAAGCTTTCTTT
CDR3aa: CASSATGVGTEAFF

j_gene: TRBJ2-2
v_gene: TRBV25-1
d_gene: TRBD2
CDR3nt: TGTGCCAGCAGTGAATATCTACCAGCGGGAGGGCCGAGCGGGGAGCTGTTTTTT
CDR3aa: CASSEYLPAGGPSGELFF